The next 23 T cell receptor beta chains were all read from a single sample in a study of cytomegalovirus exposure and HLA in healthy donors. PCR used 60 Vbeta primers and 13 Jbeta primers. Produced via immunoSEQ multiplex PCR; TCRdb's table is partial and in-frame only. This sample has more than 50,000 clones, with 77% found just once. The sequencing input was PBMCs. The receptors originated from a female donor in good health and CMV-seronegative.

The count of this clone is one. The rearrangement joins TRBV5-1 to TRBJ1-1; 9 nucleotides line up with TRBD1. The CDR3 runs 15 residues. V lost 3 bases and J lost 2; bases outside the gene matches: 5. Germline CDR1 SGHRS, CDR2 YFSETQ. The CDR3 sequence is CASSSETGGNTEAFF. The CDR3 nucleotides are TGCGCCAGCAGCTCGGAGACAGGGGGTAACACTGAAGCTTTCTTT. Looking up the rest from reference TRBV5-1 and TRBJ1-1 gives the full variable domain: KAGVTQTPRYLIKTRGQQVTLSCSPISGHRSVSWYQQTPGQGLQFLFEYFSETQRNKGNFPGRFSGRQFSNSRSEMNVSTLELGDSALYLCASSSETGGNTEAFFGQGTRLTVV.

The chain carries TRBV18 and TRBJ1-5; tentatively, D is TRBD1 (5 bases). The germline CDR1 and CDR2 sequences are KGHSH and LQKENI. V shed 2 bases and J shed 5 bases, with 13 bases lying between them. This CDR3 region has 15 residues. The CDR3 loop is CASSPSRLGDQPQHF. The CDR3 nucleotides read TGTGCCAGCTCACCAAGTCGTTTAGGGGATCAGCCCCAGCATTTT.

The V gene is TRBV28, the J gene TRBJ2-1, with 9 bases matching TRBD2. CDR1 and CDR2 (germline): MDHEN, SYDVKM. Losses at the gene ends were 1 base for V and 12 bases for J; bases not matched to a gene: 7. The CDR3 contains 14 residues. This CDR3 reads CASSLSPGLAGQFF. The CDR3 nucleotides are TGTGCCAGCAGTTTATCCCCGGGACTAGCCGGGCAGTTCTTC.

The chain recombines TRBV5-1 with TRBJ2-7, with TRBD2 identical over 9 bases. The V gene's germline CDR1 is SGHRS and CDR2 YFSETQ. Germline trimming cut 4 bases from V and 3 bases from J; bases unmatched to any gene: 11. The CDR3 runs 16 residues. For the CDR3, the DNA is TGCGCCAGCAGCCCTGGGGGCTGGCGGGAGGGCTACGAGCAGTACTTC. It specifies CASSPGGWREGYEQYF.

This clone is a singleton in its sample. The V and J genes are TRBV29-1 and TRBJ2-3; perhaps TRBD2 as D (7 bases). Germline CDR1 is SQVTM and CDR2 is ANQGSEA. V was shortened by 0 bases and J by 6 bases, with 16 bases between the two germline ends. This CDR3 has 15 amino acids. The CDR3 sequence is CSVEENRGRGDTQYF. As DNA, the CDR3 is TGCAGCGTTGAAGAAAATCGGGGGAGGGGGGATACGCAGTATTTT.

This chain links TRBV5-4 with TRBJ2-7; 7 bases are a match to TRBD2. The V gene's germline CDR1 is SGHNT and CDR2 YYREEE (reference sequence). V shed 0 bases and J 2 bases; nucleotides not matched to a gene: 5. The CDR3 spans 15 residues. As DNA, the CDR3 is TGTGCCAGCAGCTTGGATTGGGGGGGTCCCTACGAGCAGTACTTC. Amino acids: CASSLDWGGPYEQYF.

J is TRBJ1-1 and V is TRBV27; 8 nucleotides agree with TRBD1. The CDR3 extends over 14 amino acids. The germline V gene has CDR1 MNHEY and CDR2 SMNVEV (reference sequence). With V trimmed by 6 bases and J by 1 base, 4 bases remained unmatched. CDR3 residues: CASRDQGANTEAFF. In DNA, the CDR3 is TGTGCCAGCAGGGATCAGGGGGCGAACACTGAAGCTTTCTTT.

The gene calls are TRBV6-4 and TRBJ1-1; 7 bases align to TRBD1. Losses at the gene ends were 2 bases for V and 0 bases for J; bases not matched to a gene: 6. CDR1 and CDR2 from the germline V gene are MRHNA and SNTAGT. CDR3 size: 16 residues. The DNA for the CDR3 is TGTGCCAGCAGTGACGGGGGGACAGCACTGAACACTGAAGCTTTCTTT. Translation gives CASSDGGTALNTEAFF.

The DNA of the CDR3 is TGTGCCAGTAGTCATATCCCCGGGACAGGGAAAGAGACCCAGTACTTC. Translated, it gives CASSHIPGTGKETQYF. The rearrangement links TRBV19 to TRBJ2-5, with TRBD1 matching 9 bases. CDR3 length: 16 amino acids. Germline V gene data show CDR1 as LNHDA and CDR2 as SQIVND (reference sequence). With 5 bases clipped from V and 3 bases from J, the junction kept 10 bases outside the gene matches.

The chain carries TRBV6-6 and TRBJ2-5; the D gene is possibly TRBD2 (6 bases). The CDR3 contains 14 residues. CDR1 is MNHNY and CDR2 is SVGAGI in the germline V gene (reference sequence). The V end lost 5 bases, the J end lost 5 bases, and 15 bases lay between the germline ends. CDR3 sequence (DNA): TGTGCCAGCAGTCCGTTAGTTGGGGGGGAGACCCAGTACTTC. Translating gives CASSPLVGGETQYF.

The J gene is TRBJ1-2, the V gene TRBV6-5; D perhaps matches TRBD1 (5 bases). V lost 7 bases, J lost 1 base, and 16 bases lay in between. CDR3 length equals 15 residues. The germline CDR1 and CDR2 sequences are MNHEY and SVGAGI. CDR3 amino acids: CASNRRGGFNYGYTF. CDR3 bases: TGTGCCAGCAACAGGCGGGGGGGTTTTAACTATGGCTACACCTTC.

The chain couples TRBV19 to TRBJ1-1, with D maybe TRBD1 (6 bases). V lost 5 bases to trimming and J lost 5 bases, with 24 bases between them. Germline CDR1 and CDR2: LNHDA and SQIVND (reference sequence). The CDR3 loop spans 17 amino acids. DNA of the CDR3: TGTGCCAGTAGTGTCAACAGGGTGAGCAGGATCGGTACTGAAGCTTTCTTT. This sequence encodes CASSVNRVSRIGTEAFF.

The CDR3 region is CASIQAGSGETQYF. The CDR3 coding sequence is TGTGCCAGCATTCAAGCGGGATCCGGCGAGACCCAGTACTTC. J is TRBJ2-5 and V is TRBV28, with 7 bases that match TRBD2. CDR1 is MDHEN, CDR2 SYDVKM, per germline. J lost 5 bases, V lost 7 bases, and 10 bases had no gene match. This CDR3 is built from 14 residues.

This clone was found a few times. Sequence at one end of the junction differs from germline and may be a read error. This chain uses TRBV7-9 with TRBJ1-4, with TRBD1 as a possible D gene (5 bases). The CDR3 is made up of 13 amino acids. Germline V gene lookup returns CDR1 SEHNR and CDR2 FQNEAQ (reference sequence). The CDR3: CASSPQGLMNVVF. The CDR3 coding sequence is TGTGCCAGCAGCCCCCAGGGCTTAATGAACGTAGTTTTT.

V usage is TRBV9 and J usage is TRBJ1-1, with unresolved D. CDR3 length: 18 amino acids. The germline CDR1 and CDR2 sequences are SGDLS and YYNGEE. The germline V and J ends were trimmed by 3 bases and 3 bases, with 24 bases remaining between them. CDR3 nucleotide sequence: TGTGCCAGCAGCGCGATGGGAGGGAATGCCATTTGGGACACTGAAGCTTTCTTT. Protein: CASSAMGGNAIWDTEAFF.

In this sample, this clone turned up a few times. The V and J genes are TRBV23-1 and TRBJ2-1; TRBD2 matches 9 bases. TRBV23-1 is noted as an ORF with a role that remains uncertain. J was trimmed by 7 bases and V by 3 bases; bases with no gene match: 13. There are 17 residues in the CDR3. CDR3 sequence (DNA): TGCGCCAGCAGTCAGGCTATAGCGGGAGAACGACCTAATGAGCAGTTCTTC. Residues: CASSQAIAGERPNEQFF.

The V call is TRBV28, the J call TRBJ1-6; D call uncertain. The CDR3 is 12 residues long. Trimming removed 8 bases from V and 13 bases from J, with 15 bases in between. The V gene's germline CDR1 is MDHEN and CDR2 SYDVKM. CDR3 residues: CASGARRSPLHF. For the CDR3, the DNA is TGTGCCAGCGGAGCCCGGCGGAGTCCCCTCCACTTT. Looking up the rest from reference TRBV28 and TRBJ1-6 gives the full variable domain: DVKVTQSSRYLVKRTGEKVFLECVQDMDHENMFWYRQDPGLGLRLIYFSYDVKMKEKGDIPEGYSVSREKKERFSLILESASTNQTSMYLCASGARRSPLHFGNGTRLTVT.

The chain combines TRBV29-1 with TRBJ2-5; 10 nucleotides match TRBD1. Germline-derived CDR1 and CDR2 are SQVTM and ANQGSEA. CDR3 length: 12 residues. J lost 5 bases, V lost 5 bases, and 2 bases had no gene match. CDR3 DNA: TGCAGCGTTACGGGACAGGGGGAGACCCAGTACTTC. Its protein is CSVTGQGETQYF.

This clone was observed a handful of times. The gene calls are TRBV6-5 and TRBJ2-3; perhaps TRBD2 as D (5 bases). The germline CDR1 and CDR2 sequences are MNHEY and SVGAGI. V was clipped by 3 bases and J by 0 bases, with 10 bases between them. The CDR3 has 15 amino acids. This CDR3 reads CASSYRGSSTDTQYF. The CDR3 nucleotides are TGTGCCAGCAGTTATCGGGGATCTAGCACAGATACGCAGTATTTT.

A few counts support this clone. The V call is TRBV7-9, the J call TRBJ1-2; 7 positions agree with TRBD1. The CDR3 length is 16 residues. Germline CDR1 reads SEHNR; CDR2 reads FQNEAQ (reference sequence). The junction had 9 bases not matched to a gene; V was cut back by 3 bases and J by 2 bases. The CDR3 loop is CASSFDPPGQNYGYTF. CDR3 bases: TGTGCCAGCAGCTTCGATCCACCGGGACAGAACTATGGCTACACCTTC.

V and J are TRBV19 and TRBJ1-5, with 7 bases identical to TRBD1. V shed 4 bases, J shed 0 bases, and the junction held 3 bases outside the gene matches. The length of the CDR3 is 15 residues. Germline CDR1 LNHDA, CDR2 SQIVND (reference sequence). The CDR3 loop is CASSTGTASNQPQHF. The CDR3 region has the DNA TGTGCCAGTAGTACCGGGACAGCTAGCAATCAGCCCCAGCATTTT.

The chain has TRBV7-2 and TRBJ2-3, with D possibly matching TRBD1 (6 bases). CDR1 SGHTA and CDR2 FQGNSA come from the germline V gene. This CDR3 has 15 amino acids. With 4 bases removed from V and 1 base from J, the gap between germline ends came to 12 bases. This CDR3 reads CASSSRGARTDTQYF. The CDR3 nucleotides read TGTGCCAGCAGCTCCAGGGGAGCCCGCACAGATACGCAGTATTTT.

The chain uses TRBV7-9 and TRBJ2-7; perhaps TRBD1 as D (5 bases). The CDR3 consists of 12 residues. Germline V gives CDR1 SEHNR, CDR2 FQNEAQ (reference sequence). V lost 7 bases, J lost 0 bases, and 7 bases lay in between. In nucleotides, the CDR3 is TGTGCCAGCATGACAGACTCCTACGAGCAGTACTTC. This sequence encodes CASMTDSYEQYF.